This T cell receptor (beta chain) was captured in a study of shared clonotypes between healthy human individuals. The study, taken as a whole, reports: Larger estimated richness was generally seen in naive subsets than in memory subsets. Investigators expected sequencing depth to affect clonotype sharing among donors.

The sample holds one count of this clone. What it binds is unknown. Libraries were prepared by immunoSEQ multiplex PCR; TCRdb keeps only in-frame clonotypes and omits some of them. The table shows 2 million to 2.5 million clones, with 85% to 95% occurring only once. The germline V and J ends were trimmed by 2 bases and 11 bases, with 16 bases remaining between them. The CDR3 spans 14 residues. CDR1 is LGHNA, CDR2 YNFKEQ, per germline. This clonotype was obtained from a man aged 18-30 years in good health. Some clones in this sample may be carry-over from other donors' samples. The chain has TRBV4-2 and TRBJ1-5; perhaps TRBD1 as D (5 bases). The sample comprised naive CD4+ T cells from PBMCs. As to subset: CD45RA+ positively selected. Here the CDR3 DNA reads TGTGCCAGCAGCCAACTGGGCGGGGCGGGGGCCCAGCATTTT. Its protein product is CASSQLGGAGAQHF.